The 29 T cell receptor beta chains below come from one sample, sequenced in a study of blood T cell repertoires in COVID-19. Assay: immunoSEQ multiplex PCR; the TCRdb copy retains only in-frame clones and omits some. The sample shows around 260,000 clones, around 80% of them seen only once. The specimen was PBMCs or T cells enriched from blood (not recorded which). Receptors originate from a man aged 25-45 years with acute COVID-19.

In its sample, this clone was seen once. The rearrangement uses TRBV4-1 and TRBJ2-4; possibly TRBD2 for D (6 bases). V shed 1 base and J shed 5 bases, with 12 bases lying between them. The CDR3 is 15 amino acids. The V gene's germline CDR1 is MGHRA and CDR2 YSYEKL. The CDR3 DNA follows: TGCGCCAGCAGCCAAGGCGACGGGGGAGAAAACATTCAGTACTTC. Protein product: CASSQGDGGENIQYF.

The chain carries TRBV11-2 and TRBJ2-7; 9 bases line up with TRBD2. The germline V gene encodes CDR1 SGHAT and CDR2 FQNNGV. Unmatched junction bases numbered 6, after V lost 2 bases and J lost 4 bases. This CDR3 has 15 residues. The CDR3 DNA reads as TGTGCCAGCAGCTTAACGAGCGGGGGGTTTTACGAGCAGTACGTC. Translated, it gives CASSLTSGGFYEQYV.

The chain has TRBV28 and TRBJ1-1; D perhaps matches TRBD1 (6 bases). This CDR3 comprises 11 residues. Deletions cut 8 bases from V and 6 bases from J, with 10 bases between. Germline loops: CDR1 MDHEN, CDR2 SYDVKM. CDR3 residues: CASRTGSEAFF. DNA for the CDR3: TGTGCCAGCCGTACAGGGTCTGAAGCTTTCTTT.

V and J are TRBV28 and TRBJ1-1, with D uncertain. The V gene lost 4 bases and the J gene lost 6 bases, with 21 bases spanning the gap. Germline V gene sequence: CDR1 MDHEN, CDR2 SYDVKM. CDR3 length: 16 residues. CDR3 sequence reads: CASSSSGGEGVAEAFF. The CDR3 coding sequence is TGTGCCAGCAGTTCATCGGGCGGAGAGGGAGTCGCTGAAGCTTTCTTT.

The V and J genes are TRBV21-1 and TRBJ1-4; the D call in the table, TRBD1, was not verified against the DNA. TRBV21-1 is reported as a pseudogene. The CDR3 extends over 16 amino acids. The CDR3 bases are TGTGCCAGCAGCAAGGCGCAGGGGGCGAAGCATGAAAAACTGTTTTTT. Protein sequence: CASSKAQGAKHEKLFF.

A note on this clone: A read error may account for a junction end that differs from germline. The chain combines TRBV5-1 with TRBJ1-2; 7 bases map to TRBD1. Germline lookup yields CDR1 SGHRS and CDR2 YFSETQ. This CDR3 region has 14 residues. The CDR3 spells CASSSPRQGGGYTF. CDR3 DNA sequence: TGTGCCAGCAGCTCTCCCCGACAGGGTGGTGGCTACACCTTC.

The rearrangement links TRBV7-6 to TRBJ2-6; 10 bases are a match to TRBD2. CDR1 is SGHVS, CDR2 FNYEAQ, per germline. V lost 4 bases to trimming and J lost 0 bases; unmatched junction nucleotides: 6. This CDR3 region has 18 residues. Here the CDR3 reads CASSSGLAASSGANVLTF. The CDR3, as DNA: TGTGCCAGCAGCTCCGGACTAGCGGCCTCCTCTGGGGCCAACGTCCTGACTTTC.

This chain uses TRBV6-6 with TRBJ2-7, with 8 positions matching TRBD1. With 6 bases clipped from V and 2 bases from J, the junction kept 6 bases outside the gene matches. CDR1 MNHNY and CDR2 SVGAGI come from the germline V gene (reference sequence). CDR3 length: 14 amino acids. The CDR3, as DNA: TGTGCCAGCAGCCAGGGGGCCCCTACCTACGAGCAGTACGTC. The encoded protein is CASSQGAPTYEQYV.

A few counts support this clone. The rearrangement joins TRBV30 to TRBJ2-2, with a possible D match to TRBD1 (8 bases). This CDR3 has 14 amino acids. The germline V gene encodes CDR1 GTSNPN and CDR2 SVGIG (reference sequence). Deletions cut 3 bases from V and 6 bases from J, with 14 bases between. DNA for the CDR3: TGTGCCTGGAGGCGGACAGGGAGGGCCGGGGAGCTGTTTTTT. Encoded protein: CAWRRTGRAGELFF.

The V gene is TRBV29-1, the J gene TRBJ1-2, with 7 bases lining up with TRBD1. This CDR3 has 13 amino acids. CDR1 and CDR2 (germline): SQVTM, ANQGSEA. V was pared by 3 bases and J by 2 bases, with 3 bases of the junction left unmatched. CDR3 sequence reads: CSVDEDRNYGYTF. CDR3 nucleotides: TGCAGCGTTGACGAGGACAGGAACTATGGCTACACCTTC.

This sequence joins TRBV3-1 (or the pseudogene TRBV3-2) and TRBJ1-1; no definite D call. Germline V gene lookup returns CDR1 LGHDT and CDR2 YNNKEL (reference sequence). Trimming removed 4 bases from V and 5 bases from J, with 14 bases in between. This CDR3 has 14 residues. Here the CDR3 reads CASSPARMRTEAFF. The CDR3 DNA follows: TGTGCCAGCAGCCCGGCGCGGATGAGGACTGAAGCTTTCTTT.

The rearrangement uses TRBV28 and TRBJ2-1, with D uncertain. Germline values: CDR1 MDHEN, CDR2 SYDVKM. Trimming removed 8 bases at V and 9 bases at J, with 11 bases between. The CDR3 covers 11 residues. The chain's CDR3 is CASLTVGEQFF. The CDR3, as DNA: TGTGCCAGCCTTACGGTTGGTGAGCAGTTCTTC.

V and J are TRBV6-5 and TRBJ1-4; D perhaps matches TRBD1 (5 bases). Trimming left V 6 bases short and J 8 bases short, with 13 bases between. Germline-derived CDR1 and CDR2 are MNHEY and SVGAGI. The CDR3 loop spans 13 amino acids. CDR3 DNA: TGTGCCAGCAGAAAGGGGACTGGCGAAAAACTGTTTTTT. Translating gives CASRKGTGEKLFF.

The chain employs TRBV19 and TRBJ1-3; TRBD1 might be the D (6 bases). V was cut by 2 bases and J by 0 bases, with 11 bases left in between. CDR3 length: 16 residues. Germline CDR1 is LNHDA and CDR2 is SQIVND (reference sequence). The CDR3 spells CASSITTGTSGNTIYF. The CDR3 DNA is TGTGCCAGTAGTATAACAACAGGGACCTCTGGAAACACCATATATTTT.

The chain couples TRBV5-6 to TRBJ1-1; D ambiguous. The V gene's germline CDR1 is SGHDT and CDR2 YYEEEE. This CDR3 has 11 residues. V was trimmed by 6 bases and J by 1 base, leaving 4 bases between them. This chain's CDR3 is CASTKNTEAFF. In nucleotides, the CDR3 is TGTGCCAGCACCAAGAACACTGAAGCTTTCTTT.

The V and J genes are TRBV5-1 and TRBJ2-1, with D possibly TRBD1 on 7 matching bases. This CDR3 has 14 residues. CDR1 and CDR2 (germline): SGHRS, YFSETQ. Trimming stripped 7 bases from V and 2 bases from J, with 13 bases between. The CDR3 spells CASSGGGPYNEQFF. In DNA, the CDR3 is TGCGCCAGCTCCGGAGGGGGCCCCTACAATGAGCAGTTCTTC.

The chain has TRBV6-5 and TRBJ1-1; D call uncertain. This CDR3 region has 14 residues. Germline CDR1 reads MNHEY; CDR2 reads SVGAGI. V lost 6 bases and J 1 base, leaving 12 bases between the germline ends. The CDR3: CASRMPTGNTEAFF. The CDR3 DNA is TGTGCCAGCAGGATGCCGACGGGGAACACTGAAGCTTTCTTT.

The J gene is TRBJ1-1, the V gene TRBV24-1, with a possible D match to TRBD1 (5 bases). The V and J ends lost 4 bases and 5 bases respectively, with 10 bases between them. The germline V gene encodes CDR1 KGHDR and CDR2 SFDVKD. The CDR3 consists of 13 residues. The CDR3 protein is CATSESQGTEAFF. The CDR3 DNA reads as TGTGCCACCAGTGAGTCCCAGGGTACTGAAGCTTTCTTT.

The rearrangement uses TRBV10-2 and TRBJ2-1; 9 bases map to TRBD2. CDR1 and CDR2 (germline): WSHSY, SAAADI. Trimming removed 4 bases from V and 2 bases from J; junction bases left unmatched: 3. The length of the CDR3 is 15 residues. CDR3 protein: CASSGAGGTYNEQFF. CDR3 bases: TGCGCCAGCAGTGGAGCGGGGGGCACCTACAATGAGCAGTTCTTC.

The rearrangement uses TRBV24-1 and TRBJ1-2; 8 positions agree with TRBD1. V was clipped by 5 bases and J by 6 bases; unmatched bases: 4. Per germline, CDR1 KGHDR and CDR2 SFDVKD. This CDR3 region has 13 residues. CDR3 nucleotides: TGTGCCACCAGTGGACAGGGGAAGGATGGCTACACCTTC. Translating it yields CATSGQGKDGYTF.

CDR3 sequence reads: CASSQDWGASWEKLFF. In nucleotides, the CDR3 is TGTGCCAGCAGCCAAGATTGGGGCGCCTCTTGGGAAAAACTGTTTTTT. This sequence joins TRBV14 and TRBJ1-4; D perhaps matches TRBD1 (5 bases). CDR1 and CDR2 from the germline V gene are SGHDN and FVKESK. The CDR3 covers 16 residues. The V gene lost 0 bases and the J gene lost 8 bases, with 16 bases spanning the gap.

The table lists this clone with a few counts. V usage is TRBV3-1 (or the pseudogene TRBV3-2) and J usage is TRBJ2-4, with a weak D call TRBD2 (7 bases). With 1 base removed from V and 5 bases from J, the gap between germline ends came to 15 bases. CDR3 length: 16 amino acids. Germline V gene sequence: CDR1 LGHDT, CDR2 YNNKEL (reference sequence). The chain's CDR3 is CASSQAISGGQNIQYF. The CDR3 DNA reads TGTGCCAGCAGCCAAGCTATATCGGGGGGCCAAAACATTCAGTACTTC.

The V gene is TRBV27, the J gene TRBJ2-2; D possibly corresponds to TRBD1 (5 bases). Germline loops: CDR1 MNHEY, CDR2 SMNVEV (reference sequence). V was shortened by 7 bases and J by 4 bases, with 19 bases between the two germline ends. The CDR3 covers 16 residues. This CDR3 reads CASTTSAGQATGELFF. The CDR3 nucleotides read TGTGCCAGCACCACCTCGGCAGGGCAGGCCACCGGGGAGCTGTTTTTT.

V gene TRBV12-3 or TRBV12-4 combines with J gene TRBJ1-1; tentatively, D is TRBD1 (5 bases). CDR3 length equals 11 residues. V lost 5 bases to trimming and J lost 9 bases, with 10 bases between them. In DNA, the CDR3 is TGTGCCAGCAGTCCGGGGGTACAAGCTTTCTTT. This translates into CASSPGVQAFF.

The rearrangement joins TRBV25-1 to TRBJ1-1; possible D gene TRBD1, 6 bases. This CDR3 spans 15 amino acids. V lost 6 bases to trimming and J lost 2 bases, with 16 bases between them. Germline values: CDR1 MGHDK, CDR2 SYGVNS. CDR3 in amino acids: CASSLTLRGNTEAFF. The CDR3 nucleotides read TGTGCCAGCAGCTTAACCCTCAGGGGCAACACTGAAGCTTTCTTT.

The rearrangement uses TRBV28 and TRBJ1-6; TRBD1 agrees at 7 bases. V shed 6 bases, J shed 18 bases, and the junction held 11 bases outside the gene matches. Germline V gene data show CDR1 as MDHEN and CDR2 as SYDVKM. This CDR3 is built from 12 residues. CDR3 in amino acids: CASSRTDRDAHF. The CDR3 DNA reads as TGTGCCAGCAGCAGGACCGACAGGGATGCCCACTTT.

The chain recombines TRBV24-1 with TRBJ2-6, with D uncertain. The CDR3 runs to 15 residues. Trimming left V 4 bases short and J 3 bases short, with 9 bases between. Germline V CDR1 and CDR2: KGHDR, SFDVKD. The CDR3 spells CATSDPDLGANVLTF. The CDR3 DNA follows: TGTGCCACCAGTGACCCAGATCTTGGGGCCAACGTCCTGACTTTC.

V gene TRBV7-9 combines with J gene TRBJ1-1; D unclear. Deletions cut 7 bases from V and 7 bases from J, with 16 bases between. The CDR3 is made up of 13 amino acids. Per germline, CDR1 SEHNR and CDR2 FQNEAQ (reference sequence). The CDR3 coding sequence is TGTGCCAGCATGAAAATGGGCTCACATGAAGCTTTCTTT. As protein: CASMKMGSHEAFF.

This clone was seen once. This rearrangement joins TRBV5-5 to TRBJ2-1; 12 bases line up with TRBD2. Germline trimming cut 4 bases from V and 9 bases from J; bases unmatched to any gene: 8. Germline CDR1 is SGHKS and CDR2 is YYEKEE (reference sequence). The CDR3 spans 15 residues. As DNA, the CDR3 is TGTGCCAGCAGCGTGGGTCTAGCGGGAGGGAGTGAGCAGTTCTTC. It specifies CASSVGLAGGSEQFF.